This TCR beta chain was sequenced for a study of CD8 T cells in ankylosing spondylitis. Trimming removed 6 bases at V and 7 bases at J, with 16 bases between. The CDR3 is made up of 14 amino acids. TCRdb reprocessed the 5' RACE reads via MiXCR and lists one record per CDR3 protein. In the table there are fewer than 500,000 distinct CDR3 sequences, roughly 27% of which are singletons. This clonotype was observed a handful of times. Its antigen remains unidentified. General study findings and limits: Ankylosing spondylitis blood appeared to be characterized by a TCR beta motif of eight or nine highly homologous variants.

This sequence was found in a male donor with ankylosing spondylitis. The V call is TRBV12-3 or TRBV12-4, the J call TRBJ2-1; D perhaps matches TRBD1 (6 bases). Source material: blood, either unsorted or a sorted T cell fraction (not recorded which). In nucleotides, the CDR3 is TGTGCCAGCAGCCCAGGGGTAGCTAGGAATGAGCAGTTCTTC. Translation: CASSPGVARNEQFF.